The clone carrying this TCR beta chain was picked up one time. The target antigen is unknown. The PCR used 60 Vbeta and 13 Jbeta primers. Libraries were prepared by immunoSEQ multiplex PCR; TCRdb keeps only in-frame clonotypes and omits some of them. The sample contains under 200,000 clones, approximately 80% of which appear only once. Donors were nominally healthy when sampled, though unrecorded immune exposures were likely. The data belong to a study of cytomegalovirus exposure and HLA in healthy donors. Study-wide findings and caveats: CMV serostatus was the only immune exposure information that was available.

V was cut by 3 bases and J by 0 bases, with 13 bases left in between. The CDR3 totals 16 residues. Germline V gives CDR1 LNHDA, CDR2 SQIVND (reference sequence). Sequenced: PBMCs. This chain connects TRBV19 to TRBJ2-3, with D maybe TRBD2 (6 bases). The TCR sequence derives from a woman aged 25 to 45 in good health and CMV-seropositive. Here the CDR3 reads CASSIHGGISTDTQYF. The CDR3 bases are TGTGCCAGTAGTATCCACGGAGGGATTAGCACAGATACGCAGTATTTT.